The 19 T cell receptor beta chains below come from one sample, sequenced in a study of neoadjuvant anti-PD-1 for oral cavity cancer. This sample's time point: after neoadjuvant nivolumab, at surgical resection. Here immunoSEQ multiplex PCR was the method, and the copy in TCRdb shows in-frame clones only, minus some. This table has more than 25,000 clones, around four fifths appearing once. The input for sequencing was PBMCs, taken after nivolumab (anti-PD-1) treatment. The receptor set was obtained from a person aged 35-79 years with oral cavity squamous cell carcinoma.

This chain connects TRBV7-2 to TRBJ2-7; possibly TRBD1 for D (5 bases). V was pared by 0 bases and J by 5 bases, with 11 bases between. This CDR3 spans 14 amino acids. Germline V CDR1 and CDR2: SGHTA, FQGNSA. This CDR3 is CASSLAAGKNEQYF. The CDR3 DNA sequence: TGTGCCAGCAGCTTAGCGGCAGGGAAGAACGAGCAGTACTTC.

The chain couples TRBV7-7 to TRBJ2-7; the match to TRBD1 covers 7 bases. The J segment lost 4 bases and the V segment lost 5 bases, leaving 11 bases of the junction unmatched. Germline CDR1 reads SSHAT; CDR2 reads FNYEAQ (reference sequence). The CDR3 extends over 15 amino acids. The CDR3, as DNA: TGTGCCAGCAGCCAAGACAGGGTGGATAAGTACGAGCAGTACTTC. It yields the protein CASSQDRVDKYEQYF.

The chain combines TRBV30 with TRBJ2-6; the D is unclear. The CDR3 is made up of 15 amino acids. The V gene's germline CDR1 is GTSNPN and CDR2 SVGIG (reference sequence). The V gene lost 1 base and the J gene lost 4 bases, with 11 bases spanning the gap. The CDR3 coding sequence is TGTGCCTGGAGTGATACTCTGGGAGGGGCCAACGTCCTGACTTTC. It encodes CAWSDTLGGANVLTF.

V is TRBV25-1 and J is TRBJ2-7; tentatively, D is TRBD1 (6 bases). CDR1 MGHDK and CDR2 SYGVNS come from the germline V gene. The CDR3 sequence is 13 residues long. The V end lost 10 bases, the J end lost 1 base, and 14 bases lay between the germline ends. DNA for the CDR3: TGTGCCACCCAGGACAGAGAGTCCTACGAGCAGTACTTC. Its protein product is CATQDRESYEQYF.

V and J are TRBV15 and TRBJ2-3; D unclear. The V end lost 4 bases, the J end lost 0 bases, and 11 bases lay between the germline ends. The germline gives CDR1 LNHNV, CDR2 YYDKDF (reference sequence). The CDR3 is 15 amino acids. The CDR3 loop is CATSIAQPSTDTQYF. Written as DNA, the CDR3 is TGTGCCACCAGCATAGCACAGCCTAGCACAGATACGCAGTATTTT. The variable domain in full, with the rest retrieved from reference TRBV15 and TRBJ2-3, is DAMVIQNPRYQVTQFGKPVTLSCSQTLNHNVMYWYQQKSSQAPKLLFHYYDKDFNNEADTPDNFQSRRPNTSFCFLDIRSPGLGDTAMYLCATSIAQPSTDTQYFGPGTRLTVL.

This clone was found once. The chain is built from TRBV5-4 and TRBJ2-3; a weak D match, TRBD1 (5 bases). V was cut by 2 bases and J by 1 base, with 5 bases left in between. The CDR3 covers 13 residues. Germline V gene sequence: CDR1 SGHNT, CDR2 YYREEE (reference sequence). As DNA, the CDR3 is TGTGCCAGCAGCTTAGGGGGCACAGATACGCAGTATTTT. As protein: CASSLGGTDTQYF.

The chain has TRBV28 and TRBJ1-1, with D unclear. CDR3 length: 13 amino acids. Germline V gene data show CDR1 as MDHEN and CDR2 as SYDVKM. The V gene lost 8 bases and the J gene lost 3 bases, with 13 bases spanning the gap. The CDR3 DNA reads as TGTGCCAGCGACTCTGGTAGCGACACTGAAGCTTTCTTT. Residues: CASDSGSDTEAFF.

The V and J genes are TRBV5-1 and TRBJ1-2, with TRBD1 matching 9 bases. The V gene's germline CDR1 is SGHRS and CDR2 YFSETQ. Trimming took 0 bases from V and 6 from J; bases not matched to a gene: 6. This CDR3 contains 15 residues. This CDR3 is CASSLAYRGRNGYTF. The CDR3 nucleotides are TGCGCCAGCAGCTTGGCCTACAGGGGGCGGAATGGCTACACCTTC.

J is TRBJ2-1 and V is TRBV10-3, with no clear D. Germline V CDR1 and CDR2: ENHRY, SYGVKD. CDR3 length equals 13 residues. Deletions cut 6 bases from V and 6 bases from J, with 12 bases between. The CDR3 reads CAIRPLGRNEQFF. The CDR3 nucleotides read TGTGCCATCAGGCCTCTCGGCCGCAATGAGCAGTTCTTC.

This clone was counted only a few times. The chain links TRBV7-8 to TRBJ1-6; D possibly corresponds to TRBD1 (5 bases). The V gene's germline CDR1 is SGHVS and CDR2 FQNEAQ. This CDR3 contains 14 residues. The V end lost 0 bases, the J end lost 9 bases, and 9 bases lay between the germline ends. CDR3 DNA sequence: TGTGCCAGCAGCTTAGCGGGGCTCAGTTCACCCCTCCACTTT. It codes for CASSLAGLSSPLHF.

CDR3 nucleotide sequence: TGCGCCAGCAGTGAGTCGGGTTCCTCCTATGGCTACACCTTC. Protein product: CASSESGSSYGYTF. The V gene is TRBV10-1, the J gene TRBJ1-2; no clear D. The germline V gene encodes CDR1 WNHNN and CDR2 SYGVQD (reference sequence). This CDR3 spans 14 amino acids. Trimming took 0 bases from V and 4 from J, leaving 9 bases between them.

The gene calls are TRBV18 and TRBJ2-3, with 8 nucleotides matching TRBD2. The J segment lost 0 bases and the V segment lost 4 bases, leaving 12 bases of the junction unmatched. Germline V gene sequence: CDR1 KGHSH, CDR2 LQKENI. The CDR3 totals 18 residues. The CDR3 loop is CASSLGLAGGPSTDTQYF. The CDR3 bases are TGTGCCAGCTCACTTGGACTAGCTGGGGGGCCCAGCACAGATACGCAGTATTTT.

The V gene is TRBV15, the J gene TRBJ1-5; D perhaps matches TRBD1 (5 bases). Trimming removed 1 base at V and 4 bases at J, with 14 bases between. The CDR3 is made up of 16 amino acids. Germline V gives CDR1 LNHNV, CDR2 YYDKDF (reference sequence). The CDR3 protein is CATSRAISRENQPQHF. CDR3 coding DNA: TGTGCCACCAGCAGAGCTATTAGCAGGGAGAATCAGCCCCAGCATTTT. The full variable domain, with the rest looked up from reference TRBV15 and TRBJ1-5, is DAMVIQNPRYQVTQFGKPVTLSCSQTLNHNVMYWYQQKSSQAPKLLFHYYDKDFNNEADTPDNFQSRRPNTSFCFLDIRSPGLGDTAMYLCATSRAISRENQPQHFGDGTRLSIL.

This chain links TRBV7-6 with TRBJ2-1, with unresolved D. This CDR3 has 15 residues. V was cut by 1 base and J by 0 bases, with 7 bases left in between. Germline CDR1 is SGHVS and CDR2 is FNYEAQ. The CDR3 loop is CASSLEGSSYNEQFF. DNA of the CDR3: TGTGCCAGCAGCTTAGAGGGTAGCTCCTACAATGAGCAGTTCTTC.

The chain uses TRBV5-6 and TRBJ2-2; D may correspond to TRBD1 or TRBD2 (5 bases each). V was pared by 5 bases and J by 2 bases, with 10 bases between. Germline V gene sequence: CDR1 SGHDT, CDR2 YYEEEE. The CDR3 is 14 residues long. CDR3 residues: CASRTGRNTGELFF. CDR3 DNA sequence: TGTGCCAGCAGGACGGGACGAAACACCGGGGAGCTGTTTTTT.

V usage is TRBV7-8 and J usage is TRBJ2-2; 8 positions agree with TRBD1. V trimming: 3 bases; J trimming: 3 bases; junction bases outside the gene matches: 12. Germline assignment: CDR1 SGHVS and CDR2 FQNEAQ. The length of the CDR3 is 18 residues. CDR3 amino acids: CASSFMAGQGGDTGELFF. CDR3 DNA sequence: TGTGCCAGCAGCTTCATGGCCGGACAGGGAGGAGACACCGGGGAGCTGTTTTTT.

V is TRBV11-2 and J is TRBJ2-3; tentative D call: TRBD1 (6 bases). Germline V gene lookup returns CDR1 SGHAT and CDR2 FQNNGV. Trimming took off 5 bases at V and 0 bases at J, with 24 bases between the two ends. The CDR3 totals 19 residues. The CDR3 loop reads CASSARKGQTGHSTDTQYF. The CDR3 DNA reads TGTGCCAGCAGCGCCCGAAAAGGACAGACCGGCCATAGCACAGATACGCAGTATTTT.

This clone was counted a single time. The CDR3 coding sequence is TGTGCCAGCAGCCCAGCCGGCGGGGTAGGGGATACGCAGTATTTT. Translating gives CASSPAGGVGDTQYF. V is TRBV7-8 and J is TRBJ2-3, with D maybe TRBD2 (6 bases). This CDR3 has 15 residues. Trimming left V 5 bases short and J 6 bases short, with 18 bases between. Germline CDR1 and CDR2: SGHVS and FQNEAQ.

The chain links TRBV30 to TRBJ2-3; D is perhaps TRBD1 (5 bases). V was shortened by 8 bases and J by 3 bases, with 21 bases between the two germline ends. The germline CDR1 and CDR2 sequences are GTSNPN and SVGIG (reference sequence). The CDR3 consists of 15 residues. CDR3 sequence reads: CARQLSVRGTDTQYF. In DNA form, the CDR3 reads TGTGCCCGCCAACTCTCGGTTAGGGGAACAGATACGCAGTATTTT.